This T cell receptor beta chain was retrieved from a study of T cell repertoires in cytomegalovirus infection (dated by TCRdb to the late 2010s). Regarding the study in general: The peptide stimulations were aimed at well-studied HLA-B-restricted epitopes as well as recently identified HLA-C-restricted CMV epitopes, whose presentation resists viral immunomodulation. Donor HLA type was relevant to the analysis, as public TCR beta signatures indicated carriage of CMV infection together with the matching HLA type. Study-wide findings and limitations: In both this cohort and an independent roughly 360-donor cohort, the cumulative frequency of public TCR beta family members distinguished carriers of CMV infection plus the relevant HLA type. The ex vivo response was dominated by HLA-C-restricted CMV-specific TCR beta clonotypes, which also provided the single most frequent clonotype in two of eight donors.

Remarks on this clonotype: Its target antigen remains unknown. The input lacks base qualities; no much larger clone sits a single base away.

The sequencing machine was an Illumina HiSeq 1500. The public reads were reanalyzed by TCRdb: fastp trimming at Q25, MiXCR alignment, in-frame beta chains only. Merged by CDR3 protein, the rows form single entries marked with the most common genes and DNA. This sample gives some 500,000 distinct CDR3 sequences in total; approximately 40% of them show up just once. Around 48% of the sample is taken by the ten largest. The germline V gene yields ENHRY for CDR1 and SYGVKD for CDR2. Inclusive of the bounding cysteine and phenylalanine, the CDR3 is 15 residues long. The read is trimmed to its CDR3 DNA, 45 bases read in frame from base 1. Trimming removed 7 bases from V and 1 base from J, leaving 13 bases between the germline ends. The sample's treatment or condition, from its label and the paper: in vitro stimulation with specific CMV peptide epitopes to enrich CMV-specific T cells.

Source: cultured PBMCs, taken from culture after CMV antigen stimulation. The TCR sequence derives from a human donor in good health (CMV status not recorded). Some clones in this sample may be carry-over from other donors' samples. Rearrangement joined TRBV10-3 to TRBJ2-2, with no reliable assignment of the D segment. For the CDR3, the sequence is CAITDPSGNTGELFF. The sequence in DNA is TGTGCCATCACCGATCCCTCAGGGAACACCGGGGAGCTGTTTTTT.